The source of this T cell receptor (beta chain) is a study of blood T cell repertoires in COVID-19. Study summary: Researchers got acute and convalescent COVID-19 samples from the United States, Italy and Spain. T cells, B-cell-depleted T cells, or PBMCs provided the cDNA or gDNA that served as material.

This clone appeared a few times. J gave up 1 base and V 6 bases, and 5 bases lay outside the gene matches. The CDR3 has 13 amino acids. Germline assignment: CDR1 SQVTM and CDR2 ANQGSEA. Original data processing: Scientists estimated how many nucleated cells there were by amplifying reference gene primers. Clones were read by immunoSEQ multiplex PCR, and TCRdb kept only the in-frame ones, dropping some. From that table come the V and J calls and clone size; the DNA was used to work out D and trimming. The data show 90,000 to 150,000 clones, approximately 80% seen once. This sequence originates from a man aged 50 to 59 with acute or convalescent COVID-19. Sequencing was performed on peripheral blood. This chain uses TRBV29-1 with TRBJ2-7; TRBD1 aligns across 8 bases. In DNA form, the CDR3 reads TGCAGCGTCGTCGACAGGGGATCCTACGAGCAGTACTTC. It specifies CSVVDRGSYEQYF.